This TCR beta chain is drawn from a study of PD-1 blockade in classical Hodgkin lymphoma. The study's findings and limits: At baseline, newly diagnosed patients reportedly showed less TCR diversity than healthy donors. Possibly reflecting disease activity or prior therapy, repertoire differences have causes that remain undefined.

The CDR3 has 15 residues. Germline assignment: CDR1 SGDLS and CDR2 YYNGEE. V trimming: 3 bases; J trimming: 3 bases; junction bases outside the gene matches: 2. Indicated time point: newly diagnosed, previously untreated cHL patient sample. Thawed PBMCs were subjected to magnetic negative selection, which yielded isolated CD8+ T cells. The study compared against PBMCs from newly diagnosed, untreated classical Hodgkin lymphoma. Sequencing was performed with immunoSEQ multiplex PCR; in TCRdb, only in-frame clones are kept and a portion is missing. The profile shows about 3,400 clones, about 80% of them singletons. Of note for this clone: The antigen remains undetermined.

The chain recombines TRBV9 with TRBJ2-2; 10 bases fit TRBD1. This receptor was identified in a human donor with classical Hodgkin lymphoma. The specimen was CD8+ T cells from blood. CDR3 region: CASSATGGDTGELFF. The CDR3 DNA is TGTGCCAGCAGCGCGACAGGGGGCGACACCGGGGAGCTGTTTTTT.